A single sample is the source of the 2 T cell receptor beta chains below, sequenced in a study of blood T cell repertoires in COVID-19. The assay was immunoSEQ multiplex PCR, and TCRdb's table has in-frame clones only and misses some. The sample contains 57,000 or so clones, around 85% of which appear only once. What was sequenced was peripheral blood. The receptors originated from a man in his 70s with active COVID-19.

A few counts support this clone. The V call is TRBV7-9, the J call TRBJ1-1, with 7 positions matching TRBD1. Losses at the gene ends were 4 bases for V and 3 bases for J; bases not matched to a gene: 2. The CDR3 has 13 residues. CDR1 SEHNR and CDR2 FQNEAQ come from the germline V gene (reference sequence). CDR3 DNA: TGTGCCAGCAGCTACACAGGGGACACTGAAGCTTTCTTT. Protein product: CASSYTGDTEAFF.

The chain recombines TRBV7-3 with TRBJ2-1, with D possibly TRBD2 on 5 matching bases. Germline lookup yields CDR1 SGHTA and CDR2 FQGTGA. CDR3 length: 16 residues. The V gene lost 1 base and the J gene lost 2 bases, with 12 bases spanning the gap. CDR3 nucleotide sequence: TGTGCCAGCAGCTTAAGGCGGGCGGAAGCCTACAATGAGCAGTTCTTC. This sequence encodes CASSLRRAEAYNEQFF.